The clone carrying this T cell receptor beta chain was detected many times. What it binds is unknown. This sample was included in a study of T-cell reconstitution after alpha-beta-depleted transplantation in children. Overall study findings and caveats: Where alpha-beta T cells came from about two months after transplant was reportedly several hundred expanded graft clones.

This CDR3 is 14 amino acids long. V shed 1 base and J shed 4 bases, with 11 bases lying between them. Germline V gene sequence: CDR1 SGHTA, CDR2 FQGTGA. Molecular barcoding with unique molecular identifiers was used for the TCRbeta library. TCRdb itself ran the PCR reads through MiXCR, one entry per CDR3 protein. The table lists fewer than 700,000 distinct CDR3 sequences, 23% of them singletons. This clonotype was sampled from a boy younger than two who had a stem cell transplant for acute myeloid leukemia, so the T cells may come from the graft donor. The rearrangement uses TRBV7-3 and TRBJ2-7, with D perhaps matching TRBD2 (5 bases). Source: PBMCs, mostly from graft donor cells, taken 360 days after TCRalphabeta/CD19-depleted stem cell transplant. CDR3 sequence: CASSLISSGYEQYF. CDR3 sequence (DNA): TGTGCCAGCAGCTTAATCTCCTCGGGATACGAGCAGTACTTC.